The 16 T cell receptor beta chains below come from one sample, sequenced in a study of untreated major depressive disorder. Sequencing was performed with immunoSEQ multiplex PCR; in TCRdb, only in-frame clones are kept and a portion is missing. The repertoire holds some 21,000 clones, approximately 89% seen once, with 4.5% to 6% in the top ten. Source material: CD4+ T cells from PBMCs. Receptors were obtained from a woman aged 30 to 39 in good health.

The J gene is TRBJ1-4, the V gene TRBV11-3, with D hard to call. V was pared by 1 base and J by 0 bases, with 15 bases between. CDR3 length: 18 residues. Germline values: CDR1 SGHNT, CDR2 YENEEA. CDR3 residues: CASSLVMGFRATNEKLFF. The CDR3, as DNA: TGTGCCAGCAGCTTAGTAATGGGGTTCAGAGCAACTAATGAAAAACTGTTTTTT.

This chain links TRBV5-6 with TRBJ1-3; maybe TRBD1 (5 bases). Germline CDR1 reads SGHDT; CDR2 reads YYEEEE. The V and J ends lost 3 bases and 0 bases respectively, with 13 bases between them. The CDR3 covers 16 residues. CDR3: CASSWGLGGSGNTIYF. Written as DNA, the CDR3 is TGTGCCAGCAGCTGGGGCCTCGGGGGCTCTGGAAACACCATATATTTT.

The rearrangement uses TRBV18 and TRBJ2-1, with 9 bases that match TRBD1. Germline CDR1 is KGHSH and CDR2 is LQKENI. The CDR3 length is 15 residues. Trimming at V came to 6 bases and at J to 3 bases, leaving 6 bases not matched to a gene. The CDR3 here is CASSRSGQGYNEQFF. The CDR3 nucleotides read TGTGCCAGCTCGCGCTCGGGACAGGGCTACAATGAGCAGTTCTTC. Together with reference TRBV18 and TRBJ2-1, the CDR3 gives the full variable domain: NAGVMQNPRHLVRRRGQEARLRCSPMKGHSHVYWYRQLPEEGLKFMVYLQKENIIDESGMPKERFSAEFPKEGPSILRIQQVVRGDSAAYFCASSRSGQGYNEQFFGPGTRLTVL.

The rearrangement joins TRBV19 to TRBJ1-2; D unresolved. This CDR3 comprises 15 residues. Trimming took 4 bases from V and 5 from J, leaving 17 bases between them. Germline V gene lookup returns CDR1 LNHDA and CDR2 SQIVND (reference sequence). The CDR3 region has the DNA TGTGCCAGTAGTACCCAGAGGAGGGTTGGATATGGCTACACCTTC. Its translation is CASSTQRRVGYGYTF.

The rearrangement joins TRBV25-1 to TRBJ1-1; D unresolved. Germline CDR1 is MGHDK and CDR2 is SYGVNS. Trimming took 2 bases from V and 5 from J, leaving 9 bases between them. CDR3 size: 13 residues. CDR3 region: CASSEPVWTEAFF. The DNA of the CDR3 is TGTGCCAGCAGTGAACCGGTGTGGACTGAAGCTTTCTTT.

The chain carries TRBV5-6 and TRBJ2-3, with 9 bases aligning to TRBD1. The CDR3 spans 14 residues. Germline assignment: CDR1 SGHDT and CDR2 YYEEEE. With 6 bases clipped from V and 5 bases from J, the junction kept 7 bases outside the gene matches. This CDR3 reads CASTYRGPLDTQYF. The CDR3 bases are TGTGCCAGCACCTACAGGGGGCCATTAGATACGCAGTATTTT.

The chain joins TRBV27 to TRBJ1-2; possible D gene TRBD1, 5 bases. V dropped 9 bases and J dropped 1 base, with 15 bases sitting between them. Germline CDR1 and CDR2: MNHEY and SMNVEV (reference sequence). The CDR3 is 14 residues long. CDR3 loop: CASRGGQNNYGYTF. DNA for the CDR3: TGTGCCAGTAGGGGAGGGCAAAATAACTATGGCTACACCTTC.

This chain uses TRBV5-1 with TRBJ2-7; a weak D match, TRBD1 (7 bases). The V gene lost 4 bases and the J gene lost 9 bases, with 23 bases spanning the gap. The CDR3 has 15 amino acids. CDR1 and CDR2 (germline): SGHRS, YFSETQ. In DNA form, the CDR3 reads TGCGCCAGCAGCATAGCAGGGGGGCTGTTTCATCGGCAGTACTTC. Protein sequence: CASSIAGGLFHRQYF.

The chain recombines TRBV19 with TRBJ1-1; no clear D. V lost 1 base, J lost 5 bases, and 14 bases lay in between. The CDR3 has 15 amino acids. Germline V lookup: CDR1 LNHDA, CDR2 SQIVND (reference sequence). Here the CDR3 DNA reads TGTGCCAGTAGTATAGCGGGCTCCGGGAGAACTGAAGCTTTCTTT. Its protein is CASSIAGSGRTEAFF.

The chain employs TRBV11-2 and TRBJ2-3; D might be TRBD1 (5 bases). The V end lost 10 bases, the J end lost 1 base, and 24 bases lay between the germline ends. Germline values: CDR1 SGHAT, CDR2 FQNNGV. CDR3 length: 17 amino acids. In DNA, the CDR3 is TGTGCCACACACCCAGGGTTGCGGAGCAGAGGCACAGATACGCAGTATTTT. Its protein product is CATHPGLRSRGTDTQYF. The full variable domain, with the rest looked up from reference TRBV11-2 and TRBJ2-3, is EAGVAQSPRYKIIEKRQSVAFWCNPISGHATLYWYQQILGQGPKLLIQFQNNGVVDDSQLPKDRFSAERLKGVDSTLKIQPAKLEDSAVYLCATHPGLRSRGTDTQYFGPGTRLTVL.

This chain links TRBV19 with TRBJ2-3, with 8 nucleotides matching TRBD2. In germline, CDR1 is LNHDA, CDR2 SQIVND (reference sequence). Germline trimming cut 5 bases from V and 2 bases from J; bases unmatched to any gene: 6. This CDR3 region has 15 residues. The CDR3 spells CASSYGTSATDTQYF. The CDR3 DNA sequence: TGTGCCAGTAGTTACGGGACTAGTGCCACAGATACGCAGTATTTT.

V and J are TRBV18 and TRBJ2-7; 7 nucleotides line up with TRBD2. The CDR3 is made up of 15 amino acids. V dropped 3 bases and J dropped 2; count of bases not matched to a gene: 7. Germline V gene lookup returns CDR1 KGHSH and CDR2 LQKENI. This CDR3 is CASSPPSGVTYEQYF. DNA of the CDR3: TGTGCCAGCTCACCGCCCAGCGGGGTAACCTACGAGCAGTACTTC. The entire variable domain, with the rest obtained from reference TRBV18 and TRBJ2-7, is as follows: NAGVMQNPRHLVRRRGQEARLRCSPMKGHSHVYWYRQLPEEGLKFMVYLQKENIIDESGMPKERFSAEFPKEGPSILRIQQVVRGDSAAYFCASSPPSGVTYEQYFGPGTRLTVT.

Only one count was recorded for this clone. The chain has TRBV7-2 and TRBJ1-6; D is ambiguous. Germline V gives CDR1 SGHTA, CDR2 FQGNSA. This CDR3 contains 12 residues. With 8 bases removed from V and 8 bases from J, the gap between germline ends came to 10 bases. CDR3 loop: CASGFPDSPLHF. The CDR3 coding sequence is TGTGCCAGCGGTTTTCCCGATTCACCCCTCCACTTT.

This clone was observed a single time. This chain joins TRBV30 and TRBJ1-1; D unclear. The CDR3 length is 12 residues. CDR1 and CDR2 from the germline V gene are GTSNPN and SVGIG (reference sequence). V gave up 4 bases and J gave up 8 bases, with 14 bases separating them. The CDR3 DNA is TGTGCCTGGAACCTCGGACGGAACGAAGCTTTCTTT. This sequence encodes CAWNLGRNEAFF.

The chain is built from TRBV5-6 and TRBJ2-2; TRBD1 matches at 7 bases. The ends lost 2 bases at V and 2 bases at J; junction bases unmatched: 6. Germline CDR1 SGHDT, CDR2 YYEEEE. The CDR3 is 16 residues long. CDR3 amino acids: CASSFQGQRNTGELFF. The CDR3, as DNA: TGTGCCAGCAGCTTCCAGGGACAGAGAAACACCGGGGAGCTGTTTTTT.

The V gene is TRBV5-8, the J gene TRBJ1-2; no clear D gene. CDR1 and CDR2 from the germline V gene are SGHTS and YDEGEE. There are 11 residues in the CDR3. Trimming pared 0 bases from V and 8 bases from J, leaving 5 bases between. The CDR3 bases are TGTGCCAGCAGCTTGGCACGCGGCTACACCTTC. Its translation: CASSLARGYTF.